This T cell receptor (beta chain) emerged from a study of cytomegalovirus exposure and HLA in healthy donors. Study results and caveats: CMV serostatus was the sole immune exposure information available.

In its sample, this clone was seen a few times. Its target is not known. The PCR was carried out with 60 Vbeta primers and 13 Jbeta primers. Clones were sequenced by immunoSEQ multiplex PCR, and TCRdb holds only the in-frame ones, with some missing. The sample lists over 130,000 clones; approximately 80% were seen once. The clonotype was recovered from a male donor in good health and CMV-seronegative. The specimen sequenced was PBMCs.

CDR3 coding DNA: TGTGCCAGCAGCGGGACTAGCGGGAGAGAGACCCAGTACTTC. Amino acids: CASSGTSGRETQYF. The rearrangement links TRBV7-7 to TRBJ2-5, with TRBD2 matching over 14 bases. The germline gives CDR1 SSHAT, CDR2 FNYEAQ (reference sequence). The CDR3 length is 14 residues. Losses at the gene ends were 5 bases for V and 4 bases for J; bases not matched to a gene: 0.